The following is a T cell receptor (beta chain) sequence with its context. Its antigen is still unknown. Base qualities are not recorded, but no much larger clone differs from it by a single base. These data come from a study of T cells of healthy individuals (dated by TCRdb to 2017 to 2018). Library preparation was by 5' RACE. The sample was run on an Illumina MiSeq. TCRdb passed the public sequencing reads through fastp at Q25 and MiXCR, retaining productive beta sequences. Entries that share a CDR3 protein sequence are merged under the most common genes and DNA. The sample table holds more than 85,000 distinct CDR3 sequences, of which approximately 15% were seen once. Of the sample, roughly 6.2% falls within the top ten clones. The germline V gene gives CDR1 as MDHEN and CDR2 as SYDVKM. The CDR3 measures 14 amino acids from cysteine to phenylalanine. The retained sequence is limited to the CDR3, 42 bases, with the frame set at the first base. Cut back by 6 bases and 8 bases, the V and J ends lie 20 bases apart.

The chain employs TRBV28 and TRBJ2-7; the D gene cannot be resolved beyond TRBD1 or TRBD2, each matching 5 bases. The receptor's source is a human donor in good health. The DNA reads as follows: TGTGCCAGCAGGGCCTACCGGGACGTCTCAAAGCAGTACTTC. Its coded protein is CASRAYRDVSKQYF.